Listed below are T cell receptor beta chains from one sample, sequenced in a study of cytomegalovirus exposure and HLA in healthy donors. Using immunoSEQ multiplex PCR, the repertoire was profiled, and TCRdb retains in-frame clones only, with some absent. This sample has approximately 110,000 clones, with around 70% found just once. Sample: PBMCs. These receptors were obtained from a woman in her thirties or forties in good health and CMV-seropositive. The CDR3 runs from the conserved cysteine through the conserved F or W. The order of the fields is clone size, D gene, J gene, V gene, CDR3 length, CDR3 protein, CDR3 DNA. A D gene is named only where the DNA matches it firmly. Some rows mark clone size as missing; the rest say once, few, many or name a class of expanded clone.

abundance: many
d_gene: -
j_gene: TRBJ2-3
v_gene: TRBV6-1
len: 15
CDR3aa: CASGRGEQGTDTQYF
CDR3nt: TGTGCCAGCGGAAGGGGTGAGCAGGGCACAGATACGCAGTATTTT

abundance: -
d_gene: TRBD1
j_gene: TRBJ1-6
v_gene: TRBV28
len: 16
CDR3aa: CASSFMRGLDNSPLHF
CDR3nt: TGTGCCAGCAGTTTTATGAGGGGGCTTGATAATTCACCCCTCCACTTT

abundance: -
d_gene: TRBD1
j_gene: TRBJ2-1
v_gene: TRBV6-5
len: 14
CDR3aa: CASSLRTGGVEQFF
CDR3nt: TGTGCCAGCAGTCTAAGGACAGGGGGCGTTGAGCAGTTCTTC

abundance: -
d_gene: -
j_gene: TRBJ2-6
v_gene: TRBV18
len: 16
CDR3aa: CASSPNSPSGANVLTF
CDR3nt: TGTGCCAGCTCACCAAACTCACCGTCTGGGGCCAACGTCCTGACTTTC

abundance: -
d_gene: -
j_gene: TRBJ1-1
v_gene: TRBV6-5
len: 14
CDR3aa: CASRPGTTNTEAFF
CDR3nt: TGTGCCAGCAGACCCGGGACAACGAACACTGAAGCTTTCTTT

abundance: -
d_gene: -
j_gene: TRBJ2-7
v_gene: TRBV5-1
len: 14
CDR3aa: CASSLRELDYEQYF
CDR3nt: TGCGCCAGCAGTCTCCGGGAACTTGACTACGAGCAGTACTTC

abundance: -
d_gene: -
j_gene: TRBJ2-7
v_gene: TRBV14
len: 14
CDR3aa: CASSQRTDGVEQYF
CDR3nt: TGTGCCAGCAGCCAAAGGACAGACGGTGTCGAGCAGTACTTC

abundance: -
d_gene: TRBD1
j_gene: TRBJ1-6
v_gene: TRBV19
len: 15
CDR3aa: CASSLPGQINSPLHF
CDR3nt: TGTGCCAGTAGTTTACCGGGACAGATAAATTCACCCCTCCACTTT

abundance: -
d_gene: -
j_gene: TRBJ1-1
v_gene: TRBV6-5
len: 12
CDR3aa: CASTRRFTEAFF
CDR3nt: TGTGCCAGCACCAGGAGGTTCACTGAAGCTTTCTTT

abundance: few
d_gene: -
j_gene: TRBJ1-1
v_gene: TRBV5-1
len: 13
CDR3aa: CASTQGGMTEAFF
CDR3nt: TGCGCCAGCACCCAAGGGGGAATGACTGAAGCTTTCTTT

abundance: -
d_gene: TRBD1
j_gene: TRBJ1-6
v_gene: TRBV29-1
len: 13
CDR3aa: CSVRQGSGSPLHF
CDR3nt: TGCAGCGTCCGACAGGGATCGGGCTCACCCCTCCACTTT

abundance: -
d_gene: -
j_gene: TRBJ1-1
v_gene: TRBV9
len: 14
CDR3aa: CASSVALGAGEAFF
CDR3nt: TGTGCCAGCAGCGTAGCTCTGGGGGCAGGGGAAGCTTTCTTT

abundance: -
d_gene: -
j_gene: TRBJ1-1
v_gene: TRBV7-6
len: 15
CDR3aa: CASSLGGPGNTEAFF
CDR3nt: TGTGCCAGCAGCTTAGGGGGGCCGGGGAACACTGAAGCTTTCTTT

abundance: -
d_gene: -
j_gene: TRBJ1-3
v_gene: TRBV6-5
len: 12
CDR3aa: CASSSQGNTIYF
CDR3nt: TGTGCCAGCAGCTCCCAGGGAAACACCATATATTTT

abundance: -
d_gene: TRBD1
j_gene: TRBJ2-5
v_gene: TRBV5-1
len: 14
CDR3aa: CASSLQGARETQYF
CDR3nt: TGCGCCAGCAGCTTGCAGGGGGCGCGGGAGACCCAGTACTTC

abundance: once
d_gene: -
j_gene: TRBJ1-1
v_gene: TRBV5-1
len: 14
CDR3aa: CASSLLAGHTEAFF
CDR3nt: TGCGCCAGCAGCCTGCTGGCGGGACACACTGAAGCTTTCTTT

abundance: few
d_gene: -
j_gene: TRBJ1-4
v_gene: TRBV9
len: 15
CDR3aa: CASSLEHREGIKLFF
CDR3nt: TGTGCCAGCAGCCTAGAGCATAGGGAGGGGATAAAACTGTTTTTT

abundance: -
d_gene: TRBD1
j_gene: TRBJ1-5
v_gene: TRBV2
len: 15
CDR3aa: CASRPGQGWDQPQHF
CDR3nt: TGTGCCAGCAGACCCGGACAGGGTTGGGATCAGCCCCAGCATTTT

abundance: -
d_gene: -
j_gene: TRBJ2-7
v_gene: TRBV6-1
len: 13
CDR3aa: CASSDPVSYEQYF
CDR3nt: TGTGCCAGCAGTGACCCGGTCTCCTACGAGCAGTACTTC

abundance: -
d_gene: -
j_gene: TRBJ2-2
v_gene: TRBV5-1
len: 14
CDR3aa: CASSLRQGTGELFF
CDR3nt: TGCGCCAGCAGCTTGAGGCAGGGGACCGGGGAGCTGTTTTTT

abundance: -
d_gene: -
j_gene: TRBJ2-5
v_gene: TRBV2
len: 13
CDR3aa: CASRTGIQETQYF
CDR3nt: TGTGCCAGCAGGACAGGAATCCAAGAGACCCAGTACTTC

abundance: -
d_gene: -
j_gene: TRBJ2-5
v_gene: TRBV6-6
len: 11
CDR3aa: CASSIQETQYF
CDR3nt: TGTGCCAGCAGTATACAAGAGACCCAGTACTTC

abundance: -
d_gene: -
j_gene: TRBJ1-2
v_gene: TRBV4-2
len: 15
CDR3aa: CASSQVDSSSYGYTF
CDR3nt: TGTGCCAGCAGCCAAGTCGATAGCTCTAGCTATGGCTACACCTTC

abundance: few
d_gene: -
j_gene: TRBJ1-2
v_gene: TRBV6-1
len: 16
CDR3aa: CASSEPPGETNYGYTF
CDR3nt: TGTGCCAGCAGTGAACCGCCCGGGGAGACTAACTATGGCTACACCTTC